This T cell receptor beta chain was captured in a study of T cell repertoires in cytomegalovirus infection. TCRdb processed the reads anew with MiXCR; each CDR3 protein has one entry. The profile shows some 170,000 distinct CDR3 sequences, roughly a sixth of them singletons. In germline, CDR1 is MDHEN, CDR2 SYDVKM. The CDR3 totals 13 residues. V shed 5 bases and J shed 12 bases, with 17 bases lying between them. The gene calls are TRBV28 and TRBJ2-1; possible D gene TRBD1, 6 bases. Specimen: CD8+ T cells from PBMCs. The TCR was taken from a human donor in good health (CMV status not recorded). Some clones in this sample may be carry-over from other donors' samples. CDR3 sequence: CASSPSTGIWQFF. The CDR3 DNA reads TGTGCCAGCAGTCCCTCCACAGGGATATGGCAGTTCTTC.